These T cell receptor beta chains were read from a single sample in a study of cytomegalovirus exposure and HLA in healthy donors. The repertoire was sequenced with immunoSEQ multiplex PCR; TCRdb's copy has only in-frame clones and lacks some. The sample consists of 55,000 to 75,000 clones, 91% of them appearing once. Sequencing was performed on PBMCs. The receptors stem from a man aged 18-30 years in good health and CMV-seronegative. Both conserved end residues are part of each CDR3. The D gene is left open where the match is weak. The size field is filled for only some rows; it gives once, few, many or a size class.

clone size	J gene	D gene	V gene	CDR3 protein	CDR3 DNA
many	TRBJ2-1	-	TRBV28	CASSRGAESSYNEQFF	TGTGCCAGCAGCCGGGGGGCGGAGAGCTCCTACAATGAGCAGTTCTTC
-	TRBJ1-5	TRBD1	TRBV6-6	CASRTGNNQPQHF	TGTGCCAGCAGGACAGGGAACAATCAGCCCCAGCATTTT
-	TRBJ2-7	TRBD2	TRBV27	CASSIGGRYEQYF	TGTGCCAGCAGCATTGGCGGGAGGTACGAGCAGTACTTC
-	TRBJ2-3	-	TRBV28	CASRAPGQLGNTDTQYF	TGTGCCAGCAGAGCGCCGGGACAATTGGGGAACACAGATACGCAGTATTTT
once	TRBJ2-3	TRBD2	TRBV9	CASSETKRGGRVVTDTQYF	TGTGCCAGCAGCGAGACCAAGCGGGGCGGGAGAGTTGTGACAGATACGCAGTATTTT
-	TRBJ2-2	-	TRBV27	CASSILGQNTGELFF	TGTGCCAGCAGTATTCTGGGACAGAACACCGGGGAGCTGTTTTTT
-	TRBJ1-2	TRBD1	TRBV2	CASSGPLGQEPSQSGYTF	TGTGCCAGCTCGGGGCCGTTGGGACAGGAACCCTCTCAAAGTGGGTACACCTTC
-	TRBJ2-1	TRBD2	TRBV5-4	CASSLASLAGVNEQFF	TGTGCCAGCAGCTTGGCTTCGCTAGCGGGAGTCAATGAGCAGTTCTTC
-	TRBJ2-3	TRBD2	TRBV28	CASSVGTSGSADTQYF	TGTGCCAGCAGTGTCGGGACTAGCGGGAGCGCAGATACGCAGTATTTT
-	TRBJ1-4	-	TRBV5-1	CASSLGGEQELFF	TGCGCCAGCAGTCTGGGAGGGGAACAAGAACTGTTTTTT
-	TRBJ2-3	TRBD2	TRBV29-1	CSVGNGGRRGTDTQYF	TGCAGCGTTGGAAACGGCGGGAGGAGGGGGACAGATACGCAGTATTTT
-	TRBJ2-1	TRBD2	TRBV30	CAWEHQLAGGGNEQFF	TGTGCCTGGGAGCACCAACTAGCGGGAGGCGGGAATGAGCAGTTCTTC
-	TRBJ2-7	TRBD2	TRBV7-3	CASSLGGGYEQYF	TGTGCCAGCAGCTTAGGGGGAGGGTACGAGCAGTACTTC
-	TRBJ1-2	-	TRBV30	CAWSRVREGYTF	TGTGCCTGGAGCCGGGTTCGTGAGGGCTACACCTTC
-	TRBJ1-2	-	TRBV28	CASSLAGNYGYTF	TGTGCCAGCAGTTTGGCAGGGAATTATGGCTACACCTTC
-	TRBJ2-7	TRBD2	TRBV13	CASSSGLAGVRSEQYF	TGTGCCAGCAGCTCAGGACTAGCGGGGGTGCGTTCCGAGCAGTACTTC
-	TRBJ2-6	TRBD2	TRBV19	CASSGSGTPSGANVLTF	TGTGCCAGTAGTGGTAGCGGGACGCCCTCTGGGGCCAACGTCCTGACTTTC
-	TRBJ1-1	TRBD1	TRBV5-1	CASSPNPQGQGMNTEAFF	TGCGCCAGCAGCCCCAATCCCCAAGGACAGGGGATGAACACTGAAGCTTTCTTT
-	TRBJ2-6	TRBD2	TRBV27	CASSLQISGSGANVLTF	TGTGCCAGCAGTTTACAGATTAGCGGGTCCGGGGCCAACGTCCTGACTTTC
-	TRBJ2-3	TRBD2	TRBV7-3	CASSSTSGEFSTDTQYF	TGTGCCAGCAGCTCGACTAGCGGGGAATTTAGCACAGATACGCAGTATTTT
-	TRBJ2-5	-	TRBV29-1	CSVSRGTGTQYF	TGCAGCGTTTCTCGCGGTACTGGGACCCAGTACTTC
once	TRBJ2-4	TRBD2	TRBV7-6	CASSLGREQSKNIQYF	TGTGCCAGCAGCTTAGGGCGGGAGCAGAGCAAAAACATTCAGTACTTC
-	TRBJ2-1	TRBD2	TRBV18	CASSPTGRTGGRHNEQFF	TGTGCCAGCTCACCAACAGGTCGGACGGGAGGGCGTCACAATGAGCAGTTCTTC
-	TRBJ2-5	TRBD2	TRBV7-3	CASSPTGLAGETQYF	TGTGCCAGCAGCCCGACGGGACTAGCGGGTGAGACCCAGTACTTC
-	TRBJ2-7	TRBD2	TRBV19	CASSIQAGGPYEQYF	TGTGCCAGTAGTATTCAAGCGGGAGGGCCTTACGAGCAGTACTTC
-	TRBJ2-1	-	TRBV28	CASNSLNEQFF	TGTGCCAGCAACAGCTTAAATGAGCAGTTCTTC
-	TRBJ1-5	-	TRBV28	CASSFKGVGNQPQHF	TGTGCCAGCAGTTTTAAGGGGGTAGGCAATCAGCCCCAGCATTTT
-	TRBJ2-2	TRBD2	TRBV28	CASSNSGGTGELFF	TGTGCCAGCAGCAATAGCGGGGGGACCGGGGAGCTGTTTTTT
-	TRBJ2-3	-	TRBV19	CASSPSVGGTDTQYF	TGTGCCAGTAGTCCGTCCGTGGGGGGAACAGATACGCAGTATTTT
-	TRBJ2-1	-	TRBV27	CASSFFGNEQFF	TGTGCCAGCAGTTTTTTCGGCAATGAGCAGTTCTTC
once	TRBJ2-2	-	TRBV6-1	CASSEIAISGELFF	TGTGCCAGCAGTGAAATCGCGATCTCCGGGGAGCTGTTTTTT
-	TRBJ2-7	-	TRBV29-1	CSVESPGSYEQYF	TGCAGCGTTGAATCCCCGGGTTCCTACGAGCAGTACTTC
-	TRBJ2-1	-	TRBV6-6	CASSYVLAGSNEQFF	TGTGCCAGCAGTTACGTACTGGCCGGGAGTAATGAGCAGTTCTTC
once	TRBJ2-3	TRBD2	TRBV5-5	CASSLGDYLPDTQYF	TGTGCCAGCAGCTTGGGGGACTACCTCCCCGATACGCAGTATTTT
once	TRBJ1-2	TRBD1	TRBV7-2	CASSLFARGRLDYGYTF	TGTGCCAGCAGCTTATTCGCCAGGGGGCGACTCGACTATGGCTACACCTTC
-	TRBJ2-5	-	TRBV5-4	CASSLRGLETQYF	TGTGCCAGCAGCTTGCGAGGGTTAGAGACCCAGTACTTC
-	TRBJ1-2	TRBD1	TRBV5-5	CASSPTGQGNYGYTF	TGTGCCAGCAGCCCTACGGGACAGGGTAACTATGGCTACACCTTC
-	TRBJ1-4	-	TRBV28	CASSSRSSNEKLFF	TGTGCCAGCAGTTCACGTAGCTCTAATGAAAAACTGTTTTTT
-	TRBJ2-3	TRBD2	TRBV7-8	CASSLAGGPGDTQYF	TGTGCCAGCAGCTTAGCGGGAGGGCCTGGAGATACGCAGTATTTT
-	TRBJ2-3	-	TRBV2	CASSVFRGTDTQYF	TGTGCCAGCAGTGTATTCAGGGGCACAGATACGCAGTATTTT
-	TRBJ1-2	-	TRBV7-2	CASSLTNGNGYTF	TGTGCCAGCAGCTTAACTAACGGAAATGGCTACACCTTC
few	TRBJ2-1	-	TRBV6-4	CASSDEAGHSYNEQFF	TGTGCCAGCAGTGACGAAGCGGGACACTCCTACAATGAGCAGTTCTTC
few	TRBJ2-7	TRBD2	TRBV7-3	CASRWTSGSYEQYF	TGTGCCAGCAGGTGGACTAGCGGTTCCTACGAGCAGTACTTC
-	TRBJ1-1	TRBD1	TRBV19	CASSIGQGTNTEAFF	TGTGCCAGTAGTATCGGACAGGGTACGAACACTGAAGCTTTCTTT